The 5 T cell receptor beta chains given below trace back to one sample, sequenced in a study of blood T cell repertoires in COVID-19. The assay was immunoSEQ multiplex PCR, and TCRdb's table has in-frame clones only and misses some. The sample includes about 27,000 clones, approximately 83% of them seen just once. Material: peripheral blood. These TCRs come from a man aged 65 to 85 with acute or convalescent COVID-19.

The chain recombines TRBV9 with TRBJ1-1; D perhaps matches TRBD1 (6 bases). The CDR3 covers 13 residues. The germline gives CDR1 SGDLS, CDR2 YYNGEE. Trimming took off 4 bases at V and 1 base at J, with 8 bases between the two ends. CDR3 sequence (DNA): TGTGCCAGCAGCACACAGGGGAACACTGAAGCTTTCTTT. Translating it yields CASSTQGNTEAFF.

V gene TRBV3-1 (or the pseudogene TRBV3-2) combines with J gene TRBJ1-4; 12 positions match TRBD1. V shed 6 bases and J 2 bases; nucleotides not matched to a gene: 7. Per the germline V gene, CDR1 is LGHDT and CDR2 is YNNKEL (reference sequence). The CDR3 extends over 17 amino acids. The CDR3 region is CASRPGQGAWTNEKLFF. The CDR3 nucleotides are TGTGCCAGCAGGCCGGGACAGGGGGCGTGGACTAATGAAAAACTGTTTTTT.

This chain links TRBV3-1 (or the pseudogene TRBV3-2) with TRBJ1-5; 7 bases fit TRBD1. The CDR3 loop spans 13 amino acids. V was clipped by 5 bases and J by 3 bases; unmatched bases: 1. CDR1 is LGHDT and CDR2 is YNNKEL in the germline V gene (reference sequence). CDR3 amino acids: CASSGQANQPQHF. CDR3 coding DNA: TGTGCCAGCAGCGGACAGGCCAATCAGCCCCAGCATTTT.

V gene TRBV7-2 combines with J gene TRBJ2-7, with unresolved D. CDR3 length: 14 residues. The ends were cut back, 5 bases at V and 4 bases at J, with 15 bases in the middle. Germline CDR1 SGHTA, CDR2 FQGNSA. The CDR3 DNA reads TGTGCCAGCAGCCCTTCTCGAGGTTTGTACGAGCAGTACTTC. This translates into CASSPSRGLYEQYF.

The CDR3 is CAISDRGKDQPQHF. The CDR3 DNA sequence: TGTGCCATCAGCGACAGGGGAAAGGATCAGCCCCAGCATTTT. The chain combines TRBV10-3 with TRBJ1-5; 8 bases are a match to TRBD1. The junction had 6 bases not matched to a gene; V was cut back by 6 bases and J by 5 bases. Germline lookup yields CDR1 ENHRY and CDR2 SYGVKD. This CDR3 contains 14 residues.